This T cell receptor beta chain was captured by sequencing in a study of prognosis after radiotherapy for stage I lung cancer. The germline V gene has CDR1 MNHNS and CDR2 SASEGT. The CDR3 sequence is 13 residues long. Comments on this clonotype: One end of the junction varies from germline; a read error may be responsible.

Two-round multiplex PCR on genomic DNA was the method by which TCR beta CDR3 was amplified. For every TRBV and TRBJ gene, a specific primer was used in first-round PCR. MiXCR, run by TCRdb on the multiplex PCR reads, gives a single entry per CDR3 protein. The table shows about 14,000 distinct CDR3 sequences, with 25% to 30% occurring only once. This TCR derives from a donor aged 50 or older with non-small cell lung cancer. This chain connects TRBV6-1 to TRBJ2-2; either TRBD1 or TRBD2 may supply D (6 bases each). Sample: PBMCs, taken before or after stereotactic body radiation therapy (not recorded which). The CDR3 loop reads CSSGIGGPGELFF. CDR3 coding DNA: TGTTCCAGCGGCATAGGGGGGCCCGGGGAGCTGTTTTTT.